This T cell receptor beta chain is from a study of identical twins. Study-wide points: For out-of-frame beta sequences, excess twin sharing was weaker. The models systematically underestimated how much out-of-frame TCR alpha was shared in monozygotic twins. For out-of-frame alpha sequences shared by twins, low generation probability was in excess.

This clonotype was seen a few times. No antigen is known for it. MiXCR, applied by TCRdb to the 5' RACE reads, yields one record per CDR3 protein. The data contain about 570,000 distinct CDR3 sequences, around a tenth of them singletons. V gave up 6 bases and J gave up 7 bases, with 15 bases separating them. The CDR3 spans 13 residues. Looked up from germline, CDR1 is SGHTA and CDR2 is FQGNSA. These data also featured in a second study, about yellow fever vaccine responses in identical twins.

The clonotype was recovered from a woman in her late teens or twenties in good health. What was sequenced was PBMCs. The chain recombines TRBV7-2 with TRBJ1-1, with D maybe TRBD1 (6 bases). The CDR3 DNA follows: TGTGCCAGCAGACAACACAGGGATGATGAAGCTTTCTTT. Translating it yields CASRQHRDDEAFF.